One sample yielded the 27 T cell receptor beta chains listed below, sequenced in a study of response to subunit inactivated influenza vaccine. TCRdb fed the RT-PCR reads into MiXCR, producing one record per CDR3 protein. Of more than 450,000 distinct CDR3 sequences in the sample, about 11% were seen once. The data were also submitted as part of a second study, on T cells expressing NK-cell markers. As that report states: The cDNA for TCR beta came from 5'RACE template switching with UMIs.

This sample comprised PBMCs from blood, obtained on the day of vaccination. Receptors were obtained from a man aged 45-65 years who received an inactivated influenza vaccine.

The rearrangement uses TRBV12-3 or TRBV12-4 and TRBJ2-7; D may be TRBD1 (6 bases). This CDR3 is built from 13 residues. Between the trimmed V and J ends, which lost 6 bases and 5 bases, there was a span of 14 bases. The CDR3 protein is CASSPPNRDEQYF. CDR3 nucleotides: TGTGCCAGCAGCCCGCCAAACAGGGACGAGCAGTACTTC.

There are a few counts of this clonotype. The chain couples TRBV5-1 to TRBJ2-4; D perhaps matches TRBD2 (5 bases). The CDR3 is 16 amino acids. The germline gives CDR1 SGHRS, CDR2 YFSETQ. Trimming took 5 bases from V and 0 from J, leaving 15 bases between them. In DNA form, the CDR3 reads TGCGCCAGCAGATTTGTCGGGGAAGGAGCCAAAAACATTCAGTACTTC. The encoded protein is CASRFVGEGAKNIQYF.

About this clonotype itself: The junction differs from germline at one of its ends, possibly a read error. The chain couples TRBV7-9 to TRBJ2-2, with D maybe TRBD1 (5 bases). Per the germline V gene, CDR1 is SEHNR and CDR2 is FQNEAQ (reference sequence). The CDR3 is made up of 14 amino acids. CDR3 sequence: CASTLGVSTGELFF. The CDR3 nucleotides are TGTGCCAGCACCTTAGGGGTCTCCACCGGGGAGCTGTTTTTT.

This chain uses TRBV7-2 with TRBJ2-7, with 12 bases matching TRBD2. Germline assignment: CDR1 SGHTA and CDR2 FQGNSA. The CDR3 has 14 amino acids. Trimming cost V 4 bases and J 6 bases; bases outside gene matches: 4. The CDR3 DNA sequence: TGTGCCAGCAGCTCGACTAGCGGGAGTACCGAGCAGTACTTC. It encodes CASSSTSGSTEQYF.

The chain links TRBV29-1 to TRBJ2-1; D is uncertain. Germline values: CDR1 SQVTM, CDR2 ANQGSEA. V was pared by 1 base and J by 6 bases, with 22 bases between. The CDR3 runs to 17 residues. CDR3 nucleotides: TGCAGCGTTGAAGGGATAGGGATTCTGACCTTTGGCAATGAGCAGTTCTTC. It encodes CSVEGIGILTFGNEQFF.

This clonotype was seen only a few times. The chain combines TRBV7-9 with TRBJ2-1; D perhaps matches TRBD1 (6 bases). Germline-derived CDR1 and CDR2 are SEHNR and FQNEAQ (reference sequence). The CDR3 has 15 amino acids. Between the trimmed V and J ends, which lost 5 bases and 4 bases, there was a span of 15 bases. The chain's CDR3 is CASSPRQDFYNEQFF. In DNA, the CDR3 is TGTGCCAGCAGCCCCAGACAGGATTTTTACAATGAGCAGTTCTTC. Looking up the rest from reference TRBV7-9 and TRBJ2-1 gives the full variable domain: DTGVSQNPRHKITKRGQNVTFRCDPISEHNRLYWYRQTLGQGPEFLTYFQNEAQLEKSRLLSDRFSAERPKGSFSTLEIQRTEQGDSAMYLCASSPRQDFYNEQFFGPGTRLTVL.

The genes are TRBV15 and TRBJ1-1, with D maybe TRBD1 (6 bases). Trimming removed 1 base at V and 0 bases at J, with 12 bases between. CDR3 length equals 16 residues. Germline CDR1 reads LNHNV; CDR2 reads YYDKDF (reference sequence). CDR3 in amino acids: CATSRGGGGLNTEAFF. CDR3 in DNA: TGTGCCACCAGCAGAGGAGGTGGGGGCCTGAACACTGAAGCTTTCTTT.

This clonotype has just a few counts. The V call is TRBV12-3 or TRBV12-4, the J call TRBJ1-4; D is perhaps TRBD1 (6 bases). Trimming took 6 bases from V and 7 from J, leaving 18 bases between them. This CDR3 has 15 amino acids. DNA for the CDR3: TGTGCCAGCAGAACCTCGGACAGCCCTAGTGAAAAACTGTTTTTT. Translated, it gives CASRTSDSPSEKLFF.

A few counts support this clonotype. The chain employs TRBV10-1 and TRBJ2-3; 8 positions match TRBD1. The CDR3 totals 15 residues. Per germline, CDR1 WNHNN and CDR2 SYGVQD (reference sequence). The J segment lost 2 bases and the V segment lost 5 bases, leaving 6 bases of the junction unmatched. The CDR3 sequence: CASSPWGQATDTQYF. The CDR3 DNA sequence: TGCGCCAGCAGTCCCTGGGGACAGGCCACAGATACGCAGTATTTT.

This clonotype occurred many times. The chain uses TRBV28 and TRBJ2-1; no definite D call. The CDR3 totals 18 residues. V was shortened by 1 base and J by 0 bases, with 16 bases between the two germline ends. Germline-derived CDR1 and CDR2 are MDHEN and SYDVKM. CDR3 sequence reads: CASSLSPFLGSSYNEQFF. The CDR3 coding sequence is TGTGCCAGCAGTTTATCCCCCTTCCTTGGTAGCTCCTACAATGAGCAGTTCTTC.

The V and J genes are TRBV3-1 and TRBJ1-2; 8 bases align to TRBD1. The CDR3 sequence is 14 residues long. J gave up 4 bases and V 1 base, and 2 bases lay outside the gene matches. Germline CDR1 reads LGHDT; CDR2 reads YNNKEL (reference sequence). CDR3 protein: CASSQGTGSYGYTF. In DNA, the CDR3 is TGTGCCAGCAGCCAAGGGACAGGGAGCTATGGCTACACCTTC.

The rearrangement uses TRBV5-1 and TRBJ1-4; TRBD1 matches at 9 bases. Per germline, CDR1 SGHRS and CDR2 YFSETQ. The CDR3 is made up of 14 amino acids. Losses at the gene ends were 5 bases for V and 7 bases for J; bases not matched to a gene: 6. The CDR3 protein is CASRSGTGFEKLFF. The DNA for the CDR3 is TGCGCCAGCAGGTCCGGGACAGGGTTTGAAAAACTGTTTTTT.

This chain joins TRBV7-2 and TRBJ2-1, with 12 bases aligning to TRBD2. The CDR3 totals 17 residues. Germline CDR1 and CDR2: SGHTA and FQGNSA. The junction had 10 bases not matched to a gene; V was cut back by 1 base and J by 9 bases. The CDR3, as DNA: TGTGCCAGCAGCTTAGTATCCCTAGCGGGGGGGCAAGGTGAGCAGTTCTTC. Encoded protein: CASSLVSLAGGQGEQFF.

This clonotype was detected a few times. The V call is TRBV11-2, the J call TRBJ2-5; 12 bases match TRBD1. Germline-derived CDR1 and CDR2 are SGHAT and FQNNGV. V lost 4 bases, J lost 5 bases, and 5 bases stayed unmatched. The CDR3 loop spans 15 amino acids. Here the CDR3 DNA reads TGTGCCAGCAGCTGGGGACAGGGGGCAGGGGAGACCCAGTACTTC. It codes for CASSWGQGAGETQYF. Combining the CDR3 with reference TRBV11-2 and TRBJ2-5 gives the whole variable domain EAGVAQSPRYKIIEKRQSVAFWCNPISGHATLYWYQQILGQGPKLLIQFQNNGVVDDSQLPKDRFSAERLKGVDSTLKIQPAKLEDSAVYLCASSWGQGAGETQYFGPGTRLLVL.

This clonotype was observed a few times. The V and J genes are TRBV15 and TRBJ2-5; tentatively, D is TRBD2 (5 bases). V was cut by 0 bases and J by 4 bases, with 9 bases left in between. The CDR3 runs to 14 residues. Per the germline V gene, CDR1 is LNHNV and CDR2 is YYDKDF (reference sequence). The CDR3 loop reads CATSRDEGPETQYF. The CDR3 DNA is TGTGCCACCAGCAGAGATGAGGGCCCAGAGACCCAGTACTTC.

The rearrangement uses TRBV7-9 and TRBJ1-1; D remains unclear. V was cut by 5 bases and J by 5 bases, with 12 bases left in between. Germline CDR1 and CDR2: SEHNR and FQNEAQ (reference sequence). CDR3 length: 13 residues. The CDR3 loop reads CASSQYGVTEAFF. DNA for the CDR3: TGTGCCAGCAGCCAATACGGGGTTACTGAAGCTTTCTTT.

This clonotype was observed many times. The V call is TRBV24-1, the J call TRBJ2-7; 9 bases match TRBD1. This CDR3 has 16 residues. Trimming took 4 bases from V and 4 from J; bases not matched to a gene: 10. The germline gives CDR1 KGHDR, CDR2 SFDVKD. CDR3 sequence (DNA): TGTGCCACCAGTGACCCGAGGGCGGACAGGGGTTACGAGCAGTACTTC. It translates to CATSDPRADRGYEQYF.

V usage is TRBV19 and J usage is TRBJ1-5; D is uncertain. V lost 3 bases and J 5 bases, leaving 8 bases between the germline ends. The CDR3 sequence is 13 residues long. Germline CDR1 reads LNHDA; CDR2 reads SQIVND (reference sequence). The CDR3 DNA sequence: TGTGCCAGTAGTATGTCAAAGGATCAGCCCCAGCATTTT. Encoded protein: CASSMSKDQPQHF.

CDR3 protein: CAWSVVRDTQYF. CDR3 nucleotides: TGTGCCTGGAGTGTAGTGCGGGATACGCAGTATTTT. The chain joins TRBV30 to TRBJ2-3; D not certain. Trimming took off 0 bases at V and 6 bases at J, with 7 bases between the two ends. CDR1 and CDR2 (germline): GTSNPN, SVGIG (reference sequence). This CDR3 has 12 amino acids.

This chain joins TRBV7-2 and TRBJ1-4; no clear D. Germline CDR1 and CDR2: SGHTA and FQGNSA. Deletions cut 6 bases from V and 3 bases from J, with 5 bases between. The CDR3 spans 12 residues. The CDR3, as DNA: TGTGCCAGCAGGGGAGCTAATGAAAAACTGTTTTTT. Residues: CASRGANEKLFF.

This chain joins TRBV27 and TRBJ2-3; D tentatively reads TRBD1 or TRBD2 (5 bases each). The CDR3 has 14 amino acids. Germline V lookup: CDR1 MNHEY, CDR2 SMNVEV (reference sequence). Trimming left V 8 bases short and J 1 base short, with 13 bases between. CDR3 coding DNA: TGTGCCAGCGGCTATCAGGGAGGCACAGATACGCAGTATTTT. Protein sequence: CASGYQGGTDTQYF.

The chain's CDR3 is CASSAASGGTDTQYF. Here the CDR3 DNA reads TGTGCCAGCAGCGCCGCTAGCGGGGGAACAGATACGCAGTATTTT. The rearrangement joins TRBV9 to TRBJ2-3; 10 nucleotides align to TRBD2. The CDR3 runs 15 residues. V lost 3 bases, J lost 3 bases, and 4 bases stayed unmatched. CDR1 and CDR2 from the germline V gene are SGDLS and YYNGEE. The full variable domain, completed using reference TRBV9 and TRBJ2-3, is DSGVTQTPKHLITATGQRVTLRCSPRSGDLSVYWYQQSLDQGLQFLIQYYNGEERAKGNILERFSAQQFPDLHSELNLSSLELGDSALYFCASSAASGGTDTQYFGPGTRLTVL.

V and J are TRBV9 and TRBJ2-1, with TRBD2 matching over 10 bases. V shed 7 bases, J shed 0 bases, and the junction held 13 bases outside the gene matches. The CDR3 extends over 18 amino acids. Germline CDR1 is SGDLS and CDR2 is YYNGEE. Here the CDR3 reads CASSRTPSGGVSYNEQFF. The DNA of the CDR3 is TGTGCCAGCTCTCGTACCCCTAGCGGGGGCGTCTCCTACAATGAGCAGTTCTTC.

There are many counts of this clonotype. V usage is TRBV5-6 and J usage is TRBJ2-3, with TRBD2 identical over 11 bases. The CDR3 length is 16 residues. Unmatched junction bases numbered 4, after V lost 2 bases and J lost 2 bases. CDR1 SGHDT and CDR2 YYEEEE come from the germline V gene. In nucleotides, the CDR3 is TGTGCCAGCAGCTTCCTAGCGGGGGGACTCACAGATACGCAGTATTTT. It encodes CASSFLAGGLTDTQYF.

The chain uses TRBV7-2 and TRBJ2-7, with D unresolved. V was cut by 1 base and J by 3 bases, with 10 bases left in between. This CDR3 has 14 residues. The germline V gene encodes CDR1 SGHTA and CDR2 FQGNSA. CDR3: CASSLDGSFYEQYF. The DNA for the CDR3 is TGTGCCAGCAGCTTAGATGGTAGCTTCTACGAGCAGTACTTC.

This clonotype was observed a few times. The J gene is TRBJ2-7, the V gene TRBV4-1; TRBD2 is a possible D gene (6 bases). V gave up 0 bases and J gave up 5 bases, with 23 bases separating them. Germline assignment: CDR1 MGHRA and CDR2 YSYEKL. The CDR3 extends over 18 amino acids. This CDR3 reads CASSQDFREPTFGNEQYF. The CDR3 DNA is TGCGCCAGCAGCCAAGATTTCCGGGAGCCTACCTTTGGGAACGAGCAGTACTTC.

The sample holds a few counts of this clonotype. J is TRBJ2-1 and V is TRBV28; D is unresolved. This CDR3 region has 14 residues. In germline, CDR1 is MDHEN, CDR2 SYDVKM. V lost 2 bases and J 0 bases, leaving 5 bases between the germline ends. DNA of the CDR3: TGTGCCAGCAGTTTACCGACCTCCTACAATGAGCAGTTCTTC. It specifies CASSLPTSYNEQFF.